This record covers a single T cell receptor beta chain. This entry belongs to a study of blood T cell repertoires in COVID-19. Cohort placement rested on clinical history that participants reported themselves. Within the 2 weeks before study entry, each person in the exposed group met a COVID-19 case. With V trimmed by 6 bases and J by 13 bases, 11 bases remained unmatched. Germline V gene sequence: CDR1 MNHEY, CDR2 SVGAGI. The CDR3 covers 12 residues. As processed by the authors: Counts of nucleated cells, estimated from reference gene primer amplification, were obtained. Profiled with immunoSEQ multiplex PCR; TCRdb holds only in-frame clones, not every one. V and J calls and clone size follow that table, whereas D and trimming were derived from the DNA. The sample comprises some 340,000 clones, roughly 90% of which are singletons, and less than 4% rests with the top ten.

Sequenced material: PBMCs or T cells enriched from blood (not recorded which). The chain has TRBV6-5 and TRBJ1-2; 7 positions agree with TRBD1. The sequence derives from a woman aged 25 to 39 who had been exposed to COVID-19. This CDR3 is CASRAGDSGITF. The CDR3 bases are TGTGCCAGCAGAGCCGGGGACAGCGGCATCACCTTC.